This paragraph covers one T cell receptor (beta chain) sequence. The antigen remains undetermined. The sample comes from a study of vaccination and CD4 T cells after COVID-19. Cultured CD4+ T-cell DNA underwent Oncomine TCR Beta short-read sequencing. Genomic DNA from cultured CD4+ T cells was extracted. TCRdb re-derived calls from the PCR reads in MiXCR, one entry per CDR3 protein. The table includes thousands of distinct CDR3 sequences, roughly 44% detected once. Documented treatment: 10-day PBMC culture with coronavirus spike peptide pools or control peptides (ViraFEST assay). Gathered ahead of the COVID-19 pandemic (2011-2018) were the CD4+ T cells of the unexposed donor. V was cut by 4 bases and J by 1 base, with 10 bases left in between. CDR1 is SGHTA and CDR2 is FQGNSA in the germline V gene. The CDR3 covers 14 residues.

The sequence came from a human donor in good health. This chain joins TRBV7-2 and TRBJ2-5; possible D gene TRBD2, 6 bases. Input material: CD4+ T cells from blood, cultured in vitro. Here the CDR3 DNA reads TGTGCCAGCAGCTGGGGAGGCCTCCAAGAGACCCAGTACTTC. Translating it yields CASSWGGLQETQYF.